Listed here are 21 T cell receptor beta chains from one sample, sequenced in a study of T cells in Graves' hyperthyroidism and ophthalmopathy (dated by TCRdb to the late 2010s). Library prep was done by multiplex PCR. This sample was sequenced with an Illumina HiSeq 2000. The TCR beta CDR3 regions were amplified from RNA transcripts. The first round of RT-PCR for the TCR CDR3 was performed with the HTBI primer set and the Qiagen OneStep RT-PCR kit. In-frame beta chains were kept once TCRdb had trimmed the public reads at Q25 with fastp and called clones with MiXCR. Records with the same CDR3 protein are collapsed into one entry carrying the most frequent genes and DNA. Within this sample are about 840,000 distinct CDR3 sequences, with around 38% of them counted one time only. Together, the top ten hold 7.5% to 9.5% of the sample. Input material: blood. These receptors all come from a man aged 18 to 30 with Graves' hyperthyroidism.

In this sample, this clonotype turned up many times. This rearrangement joins TRBV5-8 to TRBJ2-5, with D possibly being TRBD1 (6 bases). The CDR3 runs to 11 residues. Per germline, CDR1 SGHTS and CDR2 YDEGEE. V was clipped by 3 bases and J by 10 bases, with 10 bases between them. CDR3 in amino acids: CASSYRGGQYF. In DNA form, the CDR3 reads TGTGCCAGCAGCTATCGAGGGGGCCAGTACTTC.

Turning to this clonotype: The junction does not match germline at one end; this may be a read error. The rearrangement joins TRBV15 to TRBJ2-7; D gene ambiguous. Germline loops: CDR1 LNHNV, CDR2 YYDKDF (reference sequence). The CDR3 is 14 amino acids. This CDR3 reads CATSSDGPSHEQYF. CDR3 DNA: TGTGCCACCAGCAGCGATGGGCCCTCCCACGAGCAGTACTTC.

This rearrangement joins TRBV5-1 to TRBJ2-7, with 13 bases identical to TRBD2. Per the germline V gene, CDR1 is SGHRS and CDR2 is YFSETQ. The CDR3 extends over 15 amino acids. Unmatched junction bases numbered 4, after V lost 4 bases and J lost 3 bases. CDR3 region: CASSAGLAGRYEQYF. The CDR3 nucleotides are TGCGCCAGCAGCGCGGGACTAGCGGGGCGCTACGAGCAGTACTTC.

This clonotype was recorded a few times. The V call is TRBV9, the J call TRBJ2-7; 7 nucleotides match TRBD2. The germline gives CDR1 SGDLS, CDR2 YYNGEE. The CDR3 runs 14 residues. J was trimmed by 5 bases and V by 5 bases; bases with no gene match: 10. CDR3 DNA sequence: TGTGCCAGCAGTAACATCGGACTAGTGAACGAGCAGTACTTC. Amino acids: CASSNIGLVNEQYF.

This clonotype appeared many times. The genes are TRBV7-9 and TRBJ2-7; 11 nucleotides agree with TRBD2. The germline gives CDR1 SEHNR, CDR2 FQNEAQ (reference sequence). After removal of 5 bases from V and 6 bases from J, the junction contained 6 bases not matched to a gene. The CDR3 has 14 residues. This CDR3 is CASSVIAGGLEQYF. The CDR3 nucleotides are TGTGCCAGCAGCGTCATAGCGGGAGGGCTCGAGCAGTACTTC.

The chain employs TRBV29-1 and TRBJ2-2; TRBD1 agrees at 7 bases. This CDR3 comprises 13 residues. Germline V gives CDR1 SQVTM, CDR2 ANQGSEA. Losses at the gene ends were 4 bases for V and 8 bases for J; bases not matched to a gene: 7. CDR3 sequence: CSVGRQGVGELFF. The CDR3 coding sequence is TGCAGCGTTGGGCGACAGGGAGTGGGGGAGCTGTTTTTT.

This clonotype was recorded many times. V usage is TRBV14 and J usage is TRBJ2-7, with D possibly matching TRBD1 (6 bases). Germline V CDR1 and CDR2: SGHDN, FVKESK. This CDR3 region has 14 residues. V lost 1 base, J lost 3 bases, and 10 bases lay in between. CDR3 protein: CASSQVGQLYEQYF. CDR3 sequence (DNA): TGTGCCAGCAGCCAAGTTGGACAGCTCTACGAGCAGTACTTC.

Worth noting for this clonotype: As the CDR3 is not closed by the conserved phenylalanine or tryptophan, this likely results from a read error. The rearrangement joins TRBV6-1 to TRBJ2-5; maybe TRBD2 (5 bases). Germline lookup yields CDR1 MNHNS and CDR2 SASEGT. The CDR3 loop spans 14 amino acids. Trimming pared 4 bases from V and 3 bases from J, leaving 12 bases between. Written as DNA, the CDR3 is TGTGCCAGCAGTGCATTTCACGGGGAAGAGACCCAGTACCTC. Encoded protein: CASSAFHGEETQYL.

The chain recombines TRBV13 with TRBJ1-1, with TRBD1 matching over 7 bases. Germline CDR1 is PRHDT and CDR2 is FYEKMQ (reference sequence). Trimming cost V 1 base and J 6 bases; bases outside gene matches: 2. The CDR3 is 13 residues long. The CDR3 reads CASSLEGAAEAFF. CDR3 coding DNA: TGTGCCAGCAGCTTAGAGGGGGCAGCTGAAGCTTTCTTT.

Turning to this clonotype: One end of the junction is discordant with germline, which a read error may explain. The chain is built from TRBV7-8 and TRBJ1-3; D is unclear. This CDR3 spans 14 amino acids. Germline CDR1 is SGHVS and CDR2 is FQNEAQ. CDR3 in amino acids: CASSSQEAGDTIYF. As DNA, the CDR3 is TGTGCCAGCAGCTCCCAAGAGGCTGGAGACACCATATATTTT.

This clonotype was seen a handful of times. This chain joins TRBV5-1 and TRBJ2-7; 8 nucleotides line up with TRBD2. Germline V gene sequence: CDR1 SGHRS, CDR2 YFSETQ. This CDR3 contains 15 residues. With 4 bases clipped from V and 0 bases from J, the junction kept 6 bases outside the gene matches. In nucleotides, the CDR3 is TGCGCCAGCAGCGGAGCTAGCGGGCTCTCCTACGAGCAGTACTTC. Residues: CASSGASGLSYEQYF.

The V gene is TRBV28, the J gene TRBJ1-1; D is ambiguous. Germline V lookup: CDR1 MDHEN, CDR2 SYDVKM. This CDR3 is built from 15 residues. The V gene lost 5 bases and the J gene lost 2 bases, with 15 bases spanning the gap. The CDR3 protein is CASSGSSTANTEAFF. CDR3 nucleotides: TGTGCCAGCAGTGGATCCTCGACCGCAAACACTGAAGCTTTCTTT.

This clonotype was seen many times. The CDR3 carries no conserved terminal phenylalanine or tryptophan, so it likely arises from a read error. The DNA is left out, because the CDR3 cannot be placed on it with certainty; the CDR3 is given as TCRdb lists it. V and J are TRBV19 and TRBJ2-7; the DNA was not used to check the table's D call, TRBD1. With termini counted, the CDR3 has 9 amino acids. The germline V gene encodes CDR1 LNHDA and CDR2 SQIVND (reference sequence). The CDR3 spells CASPREYGI.

This clonotype came up a few times. A read error may account for a junction end that differs from germline. The chain links TRBV5-1 to TRBJ2-7; D possibly corresponds to TRBD1 (6 bases). Germline V gives CDR1 SGHRS, CDR2 YFSETQ. This CDR3 has 16 amino acids. CDR3 bases: TGCGCCAGCAGCTTGGGGCAGGGGCCCTCCTTTTACGGGCAGTACTTC. This codes for CASSLGQGPSFYGQYF.

There are a few counts of this clonotype. The J gene is TRBJ2-7, the V gene TRBV5-1, with no clear D. Germline V gene data show CDR1 as SGHRS and CDR2 as YFSETQ. CDR3 size: 15 residues. Trimming removed 2 bases at V and 2 bases at J, with 14 bases between. CDR3 sequence reads: CASSLWEYETYEQYF. The CDR3 DNA reads as TGCGCCAGCAGCTTATGGGAATACGAAACCTACGAGCAGTACTTC.

This clonotype was seen more than once but under ten times. The chain has TRBV7-2 and TRBJ2-7; D gene ambiguous. Trimming pared 1 base from V and 9 bases from J, leaving 10 bases between. The CDR3 has 12 amino acids. CDR1 is SGHTA, CDR2 FQGNSA, per germline. The DNA of the CDR3 is TGTGCCAGCAGCTTAGGGGCAGATACGCAGTACTTC. The encoded protein is CASSLGADTQYF.

This clonotype has just a few counts. The rearrangement joins TRBV6-5 to TRBJ2-6; D gene ambiguous. Trimming cost V 5 bases and J 4 bases, with 12 bases left between them. The length of the CDR3 is 15 residues. Germline assignment: CDR1 MNHEY and CDR2 SVGAGI. The CDR3 loop reads CASSGTSAGANVLTF. The CDR3 DNA reads as TGTGCCAGCAGTGGTACGTCGGCCGGGGCCAACGTCCTGACTTTC.

The chain is built from TRBV25-1 and TRBJ1-2; D gene ambiguous. Trimming took off 8 bases at V and 5 bases at J, with 15 bases between the two ends. The CDR3 is 13 residues long. CDR1 MGHDK and CDR2 SYGVNS come from the germline V gene. CDR3 region: CASFLSRLYGYTF. The CDR3 bases are TGTGCCAGCTTTTTATCGAGGCTTTATGGCTACACCTTC.

Notes on this clonotype: Possible read error: a much larger clone is one base away. The genes are TRBV15 and TRBJ1-6; 9 bases line up with TRBD1. This CDR3 has 12 amino acids. Trimming removed 11 bases from V and 7 bases from J; junction bases left unmatched: 3. CDR1 is LNHNV, CDR2 YYDKDF, per germline (reference sequence). The CDR3 spells CAPGTGNSPLHF. CDR3 coding DNA: TGTGCCCCCGGGACAGGGAATTCACCCCTCCACTTT.

This chain links TRBV9 with TRBJ1-1; possibly TRBD1 for D (5 bases). V was clipped by 0 bases and J by 4 bases, with 10 bases between them. From germline, CDR1 is SGDLS and CDR2 YYNGEE. This CDR3 region has 14 residues. The CDR3 bases are TGTGCCAGCAGCGTAGAGGGGCCCGCCACTGAAGCTTTCTTT. It encodes CASSVEGPATEAFF.

This clonotype was observed a single time. The DNA for the CDR3 is TGTGCCTGGGAACTTTCCGGGGCCAACGTCCTGACTTTC. This encodes CAWELSGANVLTF. V gene TRBV30 combines with J gene TRBJ2-6, with D unclear. The CDR3 spans 13 residues. The V gene lost 5 bases and the J gene lost 4 bases, with 9 bases spanning the gap. CDR1 and CDR2 from the germline V gene are GTSNPN and SVGIG (reference sequence).